This T cell receptor beta chain was sequenced in a study of cytomegalovirus exposure and HLA in healthy donors. Study-wide points: Generally TCR sequences proved uncommon, though certain public TCRs appeared in numerous donors. In vitro confirmation showed three CMV-associated chains to be CMV antigen specific. There were approximately 150 TCR beta chains listed as cytomegalovirus-associated.

TCRdb keeps only in-frame clones here, not all; method: immunoSEQ multiplex PCR. The table records about 250,000 clones, over 75% of them present only once. This CDR3 has 13 amino acids. CDR1 is SQVTM and CDR2 is ANQGSEA in the germline V gene. Trimming pared 4 bases from V and 3 bases from J, leaving 12 bases between. Note on this clone: Its antigen is currently unknown.

The clonotype was recovered from a man aged 18 to 35 in good health and CMV-seropositive. Material for sequencing was PBMCs. The chain combines TRBV29-1 with TRBJ1-2; D unclear. CDR3 sequence (DNA): TGCAGCGTTGTTTTCTCCGGCGACTATGGCTACACCTTC. This translates into CSVVFSGDYGYTF.